The T cell receptor (beta chain) under discussion was sequenced for a study of regulatory T cells in long-lasting Graves disease. Time point indicated: newly diagnosed GD, antithyroid drugs for less than 3 months. Researchers made the TCR library from RNA that was extracted from PBMCs. Germline trimming cut 2 bases from V and 0 bases from J; bases unmatched to any gene: 4. Germline V gene sequence: CDR1 SGHKS, CDR2 YYEKEE (reference sequence). The CDR3 spans 15 residues. iRepertoire HTBI primers and Arm-PCR of CDR3 regions built TCR beta libraries. TCRdb redid the calling of the multiplex PCR reads with MiXCR, one entry per CDR3 protein. The table lists around 470,000 distinct CDR3 sequences, approximately 14% of them singletons. This clonotype was recorded many times. These data also featured in a second study, about T cells in Graves' hyperthyroidism and ophthalmopathy.

This material consisted of peripheral blood mononuclear cells (PBMCs), taken at new diagnosis, from a patient treated with antithyroid drugs. The V gene is TRBV5-5, the J gene TRBJ1-1, with 7 bases matching TRBD1. This receptor was obtained from a woman aged 45-65 years with Graves disease. In nucleotides, the CDR3 is TGTGCCAGCAGCTTTACGACAGGGATGAACACTGAAGCTTTCTTT. As protein: CASSFTTGMNTEAFF.